Each of the 24 T cell receptor beta chains below was sequenced from the same sample in a study of OX40 agonist ivuxolimab in advanced cancers. TCRdb's table, derived via immunoSEQ multiplex PCR, lists solely in-frame clones and lacks some. The table has roughly 83,000 clones, roughly 80% seen once. The specimen comprised CD4+ or CD8+ T cells sorted from blood, sampled in a trial of the OX40 agonist ivuxolimab. All receptors come from an adult with an advanced solid tumor such as melanoma, head and neck, liver or kidney cancer.

The gene calls are TRBV5-6 and TRBJ2-1, with 10 bases identical to TRBD1. V gave up 4 bases and J gave up 4 bases; unmatched junction bases: 5. The CDR3 runs to 15 residues. CDR1 and CDR2 from the germline V gene are SGHDT and YYEEEE. The CDR3 nucleotides read TGTGCCAGCAGCGTGGGACAGGGGTTTTACAATGAGCAGTTCTTC. Amino acid sequence: CASSVGQGFYNEQFF.

The chain carries TRBV29-1 and TRBJ1-1, with D maybe TRBD1 (6 bases). The CDR3 runs 16 residues. The germline V gene has CDR1 SQVTM and CDR2 ANQGSEA. V lost 4 bases and J lost 1, with 19 bases in between. CDR3 bases: TGCAGCGTTGCCCCTAGAGTAAGAGGGGGGAACACTGAAGCTTTCTTT. It specifies CSVAPRVRGGNTEAFF.

The CDR3 coding sequence is TGTGCCAGCAGTCGGACGACAGGGTGGCATCAGCCCCAGCATTTT. Its translation is CASSRTTGWHQPQHF. The chain employs TRBV6-5 and TRBJ1-5; 7 bases map to TRBD1. The CDR3 length is 15 residues. J gave up 5 bases and V 5 bases, and 9 bases lay outside the gene matches. Germline V gives CDR1 MNHEY, CDR2 SVGAGI.

The rearrangement joins TRBV15 to TRBJ1-4, with D maybe TRBD1 (6 bases). Germline V lookup: CDR1 LNHNV, CDR2 YYDKDF (reference sequence). Trimming left V 0 bases short and J 3 bases short, with 11 bases between. This CDR3 is 16 amino acids long. The CDR3 DNA reads as TGTGCCACCAGCAGAGATCGGGGGCGGCCTAATGAAAAACTGTTTTTT. Its translation is CATSRDRGRPNEKLFF.

V is TRBV18 and J is TRBJ1-5; unclear D gene. V gave up 2 bases and J gave up 9 bases, with 14 bases separating them. Germline V gene lookup returns CDR1 KGHSH and CDR2 LQKENI. CDR3 size: 14 residues. The CDR3 sequence: CASSPVGPDRPQHF. The CDR3 DNA follows: TGTGCCAGCTCACCAGTGGGCCCGGATCGGCCCCAGCATTTT. Full variable domain (outside the CDR3, taken from reference TRBV18 and TRBJ1-5): NAGVMQNPRHLVRRRGQEARLRCSPMKGHSHVYWYRQLPEEGLKFMVYLQKENIIDESGMPKERFSAEFPKEGPSILRIQQVVRGDSAAYFCASSPVGPDRPQHFGDGTRLSIL.

The genes are TRBV7-2 and TRBJ2-5, with D possibly being TRBD1 or TRBD2 (5 bases each). Germline V gives CDR1 SGHTA, CDR2 FQGNSA. The V gene lost 5 bases and the J gene lost 5 bases, with 15 bases spanning the gap. The CDR3 has 14 residues. CDR3 protein: CASSPSGGKETQYF. Written as DNA, the CDR3 is TGTGCCAGCAGCCCCTCTGGGGGAAAGGAGACCCAGTACTTC.

This clone was counted only a few times. This chain links TRBV19 with TRBJ1-5; 7 nucleotides match TRBD1. Germline CDR1 is LNHDA and CDR2 is SQIVND (reference sequence). V lost 10 bases, J lost 7 bases, and 7 bases stayed unmatched. The CDR3 covers 12 residues. The CDR3: CATGGGGQPQHF. The CDR3 nucleotides read TGTGCCACCGGAGGGGGCGGGCAGCCCCAGCATTTT. The full variable domain, its missing parts supplied by reference TRBV19 and TRBJ1-5, is DGGITQSPKYLFRKEGQNVTLSCEQNLNHDAMYWYRQDPGQGLRLIYYSQIVNDFQKGDIAEGYSVSREKKESFPLTVTSAQKNPTAFYLCATGGGGQPQHFGDGTRLSIL.

The rearrangement links TRBV7-2 to TRBJ2-2; D is perhaps TRBD1 (5 bases). This CDR3 region has 14 residues. The germline V gene has CDR1 SGHTA and CDR2 FQGNSA. Deletions cut 3 bases from V and 7 bases from J, with 12 bases between. The CDR3 spells CASSLVTGIGELFF. The CDR3 DNA reads as TGTGCCAGCAGCTTGGTTACAGGTATCGGGGAGCTGTTTTTT.

The chain's CDR3 is CASSLGGSPGETQYF. CDR3 nucleotide sequence: TGCGCCAGCAGCTTGGGTGGCAGTCCGGGAGAGACCCAGTACTTC. V is TRBV5-1 and J is TRBJ2-5, with D uncertain. Trimming took 0 bases from V and 4 from J, leaving 13 bases between them. Per germline, CDR1 SGHRS and CDR2 YFSETQ. This CDR3 comprises 15 residues.

V and J are TRBV27 and TRBJ1-5; possible D gene TRBD1, 6 bases. The V end lost 5 bases, the J end lost 5 bases, and 13 bases lay between the germline ends. Per the germline V gene, CDR1 is MNHEY and CDR2 is SMNVEV (reference sequence). This CDR3 comprises 14 residues. The CDR3 is CASSLEYRDQPQHF. DNA of the CDR3: TGTGCCAGCAGTCTGGAATACAGGGATCAGCCCCAGCATTTT.

The chain is built from TRBV4-2 and TRBJ2-7, with TRBD2 identical over 9 bases. In germline, CDR1 is LGHNA, CDR2 YNFKEQ. The V and J ends lost 6 bases and 2 bases, in that order; junction bases with no gene match: 5. The CDR3 is made up of 14 amino acids. For the CDR3, the DNA is TGTGCCAGCAGTGGAGCGGGAGGTACCTACGAGCAGTACTTC. Translation: CASSGAGGTYEQYF.

The chain is built from TRBV6-4 and TRBJ2-2; 7 bases match TRBD2. CDR1 is MRHNA and CDR2 is SNTAGT in the germline V gene. CDR3 size: 15 residues. After removal of 6 bases from V and 8 bases from J, the junction contained 12 bases not matched to a gene. The CDR3 DNA reads TGTGCCAGCAGCTTTACTAGCGACGCCCGGGGGGAGCTGTTTTTT. The encoded protein is CASSFTSDARGELFF.

The chain links TRBV18 to TRBJ2-3; 8 bases map to TRBD1. The J segment lost 2 bases and the V segment lost 4 bases, leaving 2 bases of the junction unmatched. CDR1 is KGHSH and CDR2 is LQKENI in the germline V gene. This CDR3 has 14 residues. CDR3 bases: TGTGCCAGCTCACGGACAGGGCTCACAGATACGCAGTATTTT. This gives the protein CASSRTGLTDTQYF.

The gene calls are TRBV4-2 and TRBJ2-3, with 10 bases matching TRBD2. The ends lost 4 bases at V and 3 bases at J; junction bases unmatched: 13. From germline, CDR1 is LGHNA and CDR2 YNFKEQ. This CDR3 region has 18 residues. The CDR3: CASSPKPLLAGGTDTQYF. In DNA, the CDR3 is TGTGCCAGCAGCCCAAAGCCCCTCTTAGCGGGGGGAACAGATACGCAGTATTTT.

This chain uses TRBV5-1 with TRBJ2-5; D not certain. V shed 4 bases and J shed 4 bases, with 14 bases lying between them. The germline V gene has CDR1 SGHRS and CDR2 YFSETQ. The CDR3 loop spans 14 amino acids. The CDR3 is CASSPGLGRETQYF. The CDR3 DNA sequence: TGCGCCAGCAGCCCGGGTCTTGGAAGAGAGACCCAGTACTTC. Together with reference TRBV5-1 and TRBJ2-5, the CDR3 gives the full variable domain: KAGVTQTPRYLIKTRGQQVTLSCSPISGHRSVSWYQQTPGQGLQFLFEYFSETQRNKGNFPGRFSGRQFSNSRSEMNVSTLELGDSALYLCASSPGLGRETQYFGPGTRLLVL.

V and J are TRBV7-2 and TRBJ2-5, with 9 nucleotides matching TRBD1. The DNA matches TRBJ2-7 better at its end, which makes the J call doubtful. The germline V gene has CDR1 SGHTA and CDR2 FQGNSA. The CDR3 is made up of 13 amino acids. The CDR3 spells CASSRQGGNEQYF. CDR3 sequence (DNA): TGTGCCAGCAGTAGACAGGGGGGCAACGAGCAGTACTTC.

This chain connects TRBV19 to TRBJ2-7, with D perhaps assigned TRBD1 or TRBD2 (5 bases each). The CDR3 consists of 13 residues. V gave up 5 bases and J gave up 2 bases, with 10 bases separating them. The germline V gene has CDR1 LNHDA and CDR2 SQIVND (reference sequence). CDR3 residues: CASSWGTTYEQYF. The CDR3 DNA is TGTGCCAGTAGTTGGGGGACGACCTACGAGCAGTACTTC. The variable domain in full, completed from reference TRBV19 and TRBJ2-7, reads DGGITQSPKYLFRKEGQNVTLSCEQNLNHDAMYWYRQDPGQGLRLIYYSQIVNDFQKGDIAEGYSVSREKKESFPLTVTSAQKNPTAFYLCASSWGTTYEQYFGPGTRLTVT.

The chain employs TRBV5-4 and TRBJ2-2; D is uncertain. CDR1 and CDR2 from the germline V gene are SGHNT and YYREEE (reference sequence). Trimming left V 2 bases short and J 2 bases short, with 13 bases between. The CDR3 consists of 16 residues. The CDR3 DNA reads as TGTGCCAGCAGCTTTAGTGGTAGGATTAACACCGGGGAGCTGTTTTTT. Protein sequence: CASSFSGRINTGELFF.

The chain is built from TRBV10-3 and TRBJ2-7; D gene unclear. The CDR3 consists of 12 residues. Germline CDR1 and CDR2: ENHRY and SYGVKD. Trimming removed 2 bases at V and 0 bases at J, with 2 bases between. CDR3 region: CAISEHSYEQYF. In DNA, the CDR3 is TGTGCCATCAGTGAGCACTCCTACGAGCAGTACTTC.

The chain links TRBV7-3 to TRBJ2-3, with TRBD1 identical over 7 bases. Germline values: CDR1 SGHTA, CDR2 FQGTGA. There are 15 residues in the CDR3. V was clipped by 4 bases and J by 1 base; unmatched bases: 5. The CDR3, as DNA: TGTGCCAGCAGCTCCGACAGGGTGGGCACAGATACGCAGTATTTT. It is translated as CASSSDRVGTDTQYF. The full variable domain, rest sourced from reference TRBV7-3 and TRBJ2-3, is GAGVSQTPSNKVTEKGKYVELRCDPISGHTALYWYRQSLGQGPEFLIYFQGTGAADDSGLPNDRFFAVRPEGSVSTLKIQRTERGDSAVYLCASSSDRVGTDTQYFGPGTRLTVL.

V usage is TRBV18 and J usage is TRBJ1-2; possibly TRBD1 for D (6 bases). Germline-derived CDR1 and CDR2 are KGHSH and LQKENI. The CDR3 covers 15 residues. Trimming stripped 3 bases from V and 4 bases from J, with 15 bases between. CDR3 region: CASSPGTRARYGYTF. For the CDR3, the DNA is TGTGCCAGCTCACCCGGGACACGAGCTCGCTATGGCTACACCTTC.

V gene TRBV7-2 combines with J gene TRBJ2-3, with no clear D. CDR1 SGHTA and CDR2 FQGNSA come from the germline V gene. CDR3 length: 15 amino acids. Between the trimmed V and J ends, which lost 5 bases and 4 bases, there was a span of 16 bases. DNA of the CDR3: TGTGCCAGCAGCGGGCCGAGAGTTCTACCAGATACGCAGTATTTT. This gives the protein CASSGPRVLPDTQYF.

The chain joins TRBV7-2 to TRBJ1-4; 8 positions agree with TRBD1. V lost 7 bases to trimming and J lost 8 bases; unmatched junction nucleotides: 12. Per germline, CDR1 SGHTA and CDR2 FQGNSA. The CDR3 contains 15 residues. Written as DNA, the CDR3 is TGTGCCAGCATCCAAGCGACAGGGGTGGGAGAAAAACTGTTTTTT. The encoded protein is CASIQATGVGEKLFF.

The chain joins TRBV6-1 to TRBJ2-4; TRBD1 aligns across 10 bases. From germline, CDR1 is MNHNS and CDR2 SASEGT. This CDR3 has 16 amino acids. The ends lost 2 bases at V and 7 bases at J; junction bases unmatched: 8. DNA of the CDR3: TGTGCCAGCAGTGAAAGGGGACAGGGGAAGATTAACATTCAGTACTTC. Encoded protein: CASSERGQGKINIQYF.